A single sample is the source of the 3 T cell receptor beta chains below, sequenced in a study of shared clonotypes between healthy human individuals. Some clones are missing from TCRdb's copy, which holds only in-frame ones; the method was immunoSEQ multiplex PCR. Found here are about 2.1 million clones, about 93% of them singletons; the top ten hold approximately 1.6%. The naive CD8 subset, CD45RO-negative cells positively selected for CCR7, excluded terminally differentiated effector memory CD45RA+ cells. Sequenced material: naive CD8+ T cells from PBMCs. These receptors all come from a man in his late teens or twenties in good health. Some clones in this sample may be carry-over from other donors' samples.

The chain's CDR3 is CASSFQREFDNEQFF. CDR3 coding DNA: TGTGCCAGCAGCTTTCAGCGGGAGTTCGACAATGAGCAGTTCTTC. This chain links TRBV13 with TRBJ2-1, with 8 bases fitting TRBD2. The length of the CDR3 is 15 residues. With 3 bases clipped from V and 5 bases from J, the junction kept 6 bases outside the gene matches. Looked up from germline, CDR1 is PRHDT and CDR2 is FYEKMQ (reference sequence).

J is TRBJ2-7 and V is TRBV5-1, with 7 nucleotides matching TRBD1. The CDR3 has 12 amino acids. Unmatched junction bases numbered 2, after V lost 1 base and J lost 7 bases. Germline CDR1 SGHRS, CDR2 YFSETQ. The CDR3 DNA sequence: TGCGCCAGCAGCTTGCAGGGACAGGAGCAGTACTTC. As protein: CASSLQGQEQYF.

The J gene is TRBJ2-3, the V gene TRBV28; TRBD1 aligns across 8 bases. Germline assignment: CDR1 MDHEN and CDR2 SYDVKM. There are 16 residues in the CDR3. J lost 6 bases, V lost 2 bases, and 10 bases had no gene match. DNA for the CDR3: TGTGCCAGCAGTTTAGGGCAGGGGGCGAAATCCGATACGCAGTATTTT. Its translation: CASSLGQGAKSDTQYF.